A single sample is the source of the 6 T cell receptor beta chains below, sequenced in a study of vaccination and CD4 T cells after COVID-19. Noted time point: late sampling 161 to 241 days after vaccination in three convalescent patients. TCRdb re-called the PCR reads through MiXCR, storing one row per CDR3 protein. The sample lists some 40,000 distinct CDR3 sequences; about 35% were seen once. This specimen consisted of CD4+ T cells from blood, obtained about 7 months after SARS-CoV-2 vaccination. The receptors were sampled from a human donor who had recovered from COVID-19.

The CDR3 nucleotides read TGTGCCAGCAGTTTTAAGGGATACGAGCAGTACTTC. It specifies CASSFKGYEQYF. The rearrangement links TRBV27 to TRBJ2-7; D remains unclear. Deletions cut 3 bases from V and 4 bases from J, with 7 bases between. This CDR3 comprises 12 residues. The V gene's germline CDR1 is MNHEY and CDR2 SMNVEV (reference sequence).

The chain has TRBV20-1 and TRBJ1-6, with D uncertain. The CDR3 contains 14 residues. Per the germline V gene, CDR1 is DFQATT and CDR2 is SNEGSKA (reference sequence). V was cut by 3 bases and J by 5 bases, with 11 bases left in between. The CDR3 DNA is TGCAGTGCTAGCTTTGTCCAGGATAATTCACCCCTCCACTTT. Encoded protein: CSASFVQDNSPLHF.

There are a few counts of this clonotype. The J gene is TRBJ2-7, the V gene TRBV7-8; the D is unclear. CDR1 and CDR2 (germline): SGHVS, FQNEAQ. V was cut by 5 bases and J by 3 bases, with 8 bases left in between. This CDR3 has 12 residues. The CDR3 is CASSTSGYEQYF. The CDR3 DNA follows: TGTGCCAGCAGCACGTCAGGCTACGAGCAGTACTTC. The entire variable domain, with the rest obtained from reference TRBV7-8 and TRBJ2-7, is as follows: GAGVSQSPRYKVAKRGQDVALRCDPISGHVSLFWYQQALGQGPEFLTYFQNEAQLDKSGLPSDRFFAERPEGSVSTLKIQRTQQEDSAVYLCASSTSGYEQYFGPGTRLTVT.

The V and J genes are TRBV6-1 and TRBJ1-2; D is undetermined. V dropped 6 bases and J dropped 0 bases, with 17 bases sitting between them. Germline V CDR1 and CDR2: MNHNS, SASEGT. The CDR3 extends over 16 amino acids. The CDR3 nucleotides read TGTGCCAGCAGCCTAGGGTGGGGAGGCACTAACTATGGCTACACCTTC. Protein product: CASSLGWGGTNYGYTF.

The chain links TRBV7-3 to TRBJ2-1; either TRBD1 or TRBD2 may fit D (5 bases each). V dropped 2 bases and J dropped 7 bases, with 21 bases sitting between them. Germline CDR1 SGHTA, CDR2 FQGTGA. The length of the CDR3 is 17 residues. The CDR3 nucleotides are TGTGCCAGCAGCTTATCCCTGATAGGCCGGGGCGGGAATGAGCAGTTCTTC. Its translation: CASSLSLIGRGGNEQFF.

This clonotype occurred many times. The CDR3 coding sequence is TGCAGTGCGAGTCGGGGAAATAGCAATCAGCCCCAGCATTTT. Its protein product is CSASRGNSNQPQHF. This chain links TRBV20-1 with TRBJ1-5; D unclear. The germline V and J ends were trimmed by 6 bases and 0 bases, with 12 bases remaining between them. Germline V gene sequence: CDR1 DFQATT, CDR2 SNEGSKA (reference sequence). The CDR3 loop spans 14 amino acids.